This is a list of T cell receptor beta chains from one sample in a study of T cells in Graves' hyperthyroidism and ophthalmopathy. TCRdb reanalysed the multiplex PCR reads using MiXCR and keeps one entry per CDR3 protein. Of roughly 380,000 distinct CDR3 sequences in the sample, roughly 13% were seen once. The sequenced material came from blood. All receptors come from a woman younger than 30 with Graves' hyperthyroidism. The CDR3 runs from the conserved cysteine through the conserved F or W. The D gene is left open where the match is weak. Some rows mark clone size as missing; the rest say once, few, many or name a class of expanded clone.

d_call	clone_size	cdr3_length	j_call	v_call	cdr3_aa	cdr3_nt
.	many	17	TRBJ1-1	TRBV6-1	CASSAGQGRVMNTEAFF	TGTGCCAGCAGTGCGGGGCAGGGCCGGGTGATGAACACTGAAGCTTTCTTT
.	many	18	TRBJ2-5	TRBV7-9	CASSPLVFGGTAQETQYF	TGTGCCAGCAGCCCCCTTGTGTTTGGCGGGACAGCACAAGAGACCCAGTACTTC
TRBD2	many	14	TRBJ2-7	TRBV20-1	CSGREGGDSYEQYF	TGCAGTGGTAGGGAGGGAGGGGACTCCTACGAGCAGTACTTC
TRBD1	.	12	TRBJ1-2	TRBV29-1	CSAVDRTYGYTF	TGCAGCGCCGTGGACAGGACATATGGCTACACCTTC
TRBD1	many	14	TRBJ1-1	TRBV5-1	CASSTTGGGAEAFF	TGCGCCAGCAGCACGACAGGGGGCGGCGCTGAAGCTTTCTTT
.	.	15	TRBJ1-5	TRBV28	CASRVRGGGNQPQHF	TGTGCCAGCAGAGTCAGGGGTGGAGGCAATCAGCCCCAGCATTTT
.	many	11	TRBJ2-7	TRBV5-1	CASSDLGEQYF	TGCGCCAGCAGTGACTTGGGAGAGCAGTACTTC
TRBD2	.	14	TRBJ2-1	TRBV12-3/TRBV12-4	CASRTGASGRSEFF	TGTGCCAGCAGGACAGGGGCTAGCGGGAGGAGCGAGTTCTTC
TRBD2	many	17	TRBJ2-3	TRBV7-8	CASSQKGLAEITDTQYF	TGTGCCAGCAGCCAAAAGGGACTAGCGGAAATCACAGATACGCAGTATTTT
.	.	12	TRBJ2-2	TRBV5-1	CASFVNTGELFF	TGCGCCAGCTTCGTAAACACCGGGGAGCTGTTTTTT
.	many	13	TRBJ2-7	TRBV28	CASSSNRGGEQYF	TGTGCCAGCAGTTCAAACAGGGGAGGCGAGCAGTACTTC
TRBD1	few	14	TRBJ1-2	TRBV20-1	CSARPSGGARGYTF	TGCAGTGCTAGACCCTCAGGGGGCGCGAGAGGCTACACCTTC
.	many	12	TRBJ1-3	TRBV2	CASSENGNTIYF	TGTGCCAGCAGTGAAAATGGAAACACCATATATTTT
TRBD2	many	13	TRBJ2-7	TRBV7-2	CASSLVAGAEQYF	TGTGCCAGCAGCTTAGTGGCGGGAGCCGAGCAGTACTTC
.	many	13	TRBJ1-5	TRBV11-1	CASSFGADQPQHF	TGTGCCAGCAGCTTTGGGGCTGATCAGCCCCAGCATTTT
.	few	13	TRBJ1-4	TRBV19	CASTLTGNEKLFF	TGTGCCAGTACACTGACTGGTAATGAAAAACTGTTTTTT
TRBD2	few	15	TRBJ2-5	TRBV27	CASNVLAGGQETQYF	TGTGCCAGCAACGTCCTTGCGGGAGGGCAAGAGACCCAGTACTTC
TRBD2	few	15	TRBJ2-2	TRBV4-2	CASSQRGRDAGELFF	TGTGCCAGCAGCCAACGCGGGAGGGACGCCGGGGAGCTGTTTTTT
TRBD2	many	15	TRBJ2-7	TRBV10-3	CAISEPSGSSWEQYF	TGTGCCATCAGTGAACCTAGCGGGAGTTCTTGGGAGCAGTACTTC
TRBD2	few	13	TRBJ2-3	TRBV20-1	CSAPTSGTDTQYF	TGCAGTGCCCCGACTAGCGGGACAGATACGCAGTATTTT
TRBD1	few	13	TRBJ1-2	TRBV6-2/TRBV6-3	CASGTGGHRGYTF	TGTGCCAGCGGGACAGGGGGACACCGTGGCTACACCTTC
TRBD2	many	18	TRBJ2-5	TRBV12-3/TRBV12-4	CASSIWTSGPSRRETQYF	TGTGCCAGCAGTATATGGACTAGCGGGCCTTCCCGCCGAGAGACCCAGTACTTC
TRBD1	many	15	TRBJ1-1	TRBV12-3/TRBV12-4	CASSSRQGANTEAFF	TGTGCCAGCAGTTCGAGACAGGGGGCGAACACTGAAGCTTTCTTT
.	many	15	TRBJ2-1	TRBV15	CATSRDGKTNNEQFF	TGTGCCACCAGCAGAGATGGGAAAACTAACAATGAGCAGTTCTTC
TRBD1	.	17	TRBJ2-7	TRBV6-2/TRBV6-3	CASRSDGAAGGLREQYF	TGTGCCAGCAGATCCGATGGGGCGGCAGGGGGCCTGCGGGAGCAGTACTTC
.	.	15	TRBJ2-5	TRBV5-4	CASTSGAGVVETQYF	TGTGCCAGCACCTCAGGGGCGGGAGTGGTAGAGACCCAGTACTTC
.	many	16	TRBJ2-2	TRBV6-6	CASSYSAGGNTGELFF	TGTGCCAGCAGTTATTCGGCAGGTGGGAACACCGGGGAGCTGTTTTTT
TRBD1	.	15	TRBJ1-2	TRBV5-1	CASSFTGGEMDGYTF	TGCGCCAGCAGCTTCACAGGGGGCGAGATGGATGGCTACACCTTC
TRBD2	many	15	TRBJ2-5	TRBV11-2	CASSPEREWRETQYF	TGTGCCAGCAGCCCGGAGCGGGAGTGGCGAGAGACCCAGTACTTC
.	.	16	TRBJ2-1	TRBV9	CASSAQYSGSYNEQFF	TGTGCCAGCAGCGCCCAGTATAGCGGTTCCTACAATGAGCAGTTCTTC
.	many	17	TRBJ1-5	TRBV7-8	CASSLSTAGRGNQPQHF	TGTGCCAGCAGCTTAAGTACCGCAGGGAGAGGCAATCAGCCCCAGCATTTT